This T cell receptor beta chain was sequenced during a study of blood T cell repertoires in COVID-19. Study context: Collection of acute and convalescent COVID-19 samples took place in the United States, Italy and Spain.

In the original analysis: Cell counts per sample came from amplifying reference gene primers. Clones were sequenced by immunoSEQ multiplex PCR, and TCRdb holds only the in-frame ones, with some missing. V, J and clone size are those of that table, while D and trimming were read from the DNA. The table records about 130,000 clones, roughly 80% of them present only once. The TCR originated in a man in his fifties who had recovered from COVID-19. Source material: PBMCs or T cells enriched from blood (not recorded which).

CDR3 bases: TGTGCCAGCACCCCGGGGGGGTCGGGAAACACCATATATTTT. Its protein is CASTPGGSGNTIYF. The chain carries TRBV6-5 and TRBJ1-3; D might be TRBD1 (5 bases). With 7 bases removed from V and 4 bases from J, the gap between germline ends came to 14 bases. CDR1 is MNHEY, CDR2 SVGAGI, per germline. CDR3 length: 14 residues.